This TCR beta chain was identified in a study of blood T cell repertoires in COVID-19. Turning to the study itself: COVID-19 samples collected from the United States, Italy and Spain covered acute and convalescent phases. PBMCs, B-cell-depleted T cells, or T cells were the source of the cDNA or gDNA that made up the material.

The protocol was immunoSEQ multiplex PCR, while the TCRdb copy is restricted to in-frame clones and leaves out a portion. The sample has 300,000 to 400,000 clones, around 90% seen once. The CDR3 is made up of 15 amino acids. Trimming left V 4 bases short and J 3 bases short, with 15 bases between. Looked up from germline, CDR1 is MGHDK and CDR2 is SYGVNS. Input material: peripheral blood. J is TRBJ1-1 and V is TRBV25-1; D perhaps matches TRBD1 (5 bases). This TCR derives from a man in his fifties with active or convalescent COVID-19. This CDR3 reads CASSGQGGRYTEAFF. In DNA, the CDR3 is TGTGCCAGCAGTGGTCAGGGCGGGAGGTACACTGAAGCTTTCTTT.